This TCR beta chain is drawn from a study of human T cells and chemical hapten exposure. Study overall: Per-sample TCR yield variability stemmed mainly from small pooled library volume differences.

The V end was cut by 5 bases, the J end by 6 bases, with 11 bases between. Per the germline V gene, CDR1 is SGHRS and CDR2 is YFSETQ. The CDR3 length is 13 residues. The starting material, unfractionated whole blood, was used for total RNA extraction. This clonotype was detected only a few times. Its target is not known. Study-level results: The number of TCRs over 1 in 1000 frequency stayed unchanged after DPC.

Unique molecular identifiers were attached to individual cDNA molecules within the library. TCRdb itself ran the 5' RACE reads through MiXCR, one entry per CDR3 protein. The sample gives under 100,000 distinct CDR3 sequences, approximately 15% of which show up once; 6.5% to 7% is in the top ten. This receptor was identified in a female donor in good health. The chain uses TRBV5-1 and TRBJ2-2; D might be TRBD2 (6 bases). The CDR3 protein is CASRRDSAGELFF. Here the CDR3 DNA reads TGCGCCAGCAGACGGGACTCAGCCGGGGAGCTGTTTTTT. The full variable domain, its missing parts supplied by reference TRBV5-1 and TRBJ2-2, is KAGVTQTPRYLIKTRGQQVTLSCSPISGHRSVSWYQQTPGQGLQFLFEYFSETQRNKGNFPGRFSGRQFSNSRSEMNVSTLELGDSALYLCASRRDSAGELFFGEGSRLTVL.